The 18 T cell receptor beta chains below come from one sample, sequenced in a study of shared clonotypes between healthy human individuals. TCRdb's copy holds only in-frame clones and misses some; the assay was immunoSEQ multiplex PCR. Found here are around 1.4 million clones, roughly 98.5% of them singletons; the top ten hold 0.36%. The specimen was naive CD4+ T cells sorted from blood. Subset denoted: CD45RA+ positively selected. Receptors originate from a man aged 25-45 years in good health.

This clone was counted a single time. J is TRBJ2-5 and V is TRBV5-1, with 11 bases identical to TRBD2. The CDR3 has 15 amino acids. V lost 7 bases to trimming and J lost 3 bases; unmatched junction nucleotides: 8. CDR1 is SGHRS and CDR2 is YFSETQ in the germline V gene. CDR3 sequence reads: CASGVIAGGEETQYF. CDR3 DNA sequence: TGCGCCAGCGGGGTCATAGCGGGAGGGGAAGAGACCCAGTACTTC.

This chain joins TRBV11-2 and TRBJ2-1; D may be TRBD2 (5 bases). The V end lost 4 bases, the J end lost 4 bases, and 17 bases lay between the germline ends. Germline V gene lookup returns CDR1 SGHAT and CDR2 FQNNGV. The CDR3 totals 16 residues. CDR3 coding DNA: TGTGCCAGCAGCTCGTATAGAGGACGGGGATACAATGAGCAGTTCTTC. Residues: CASSSYRGRGYNEQFF.

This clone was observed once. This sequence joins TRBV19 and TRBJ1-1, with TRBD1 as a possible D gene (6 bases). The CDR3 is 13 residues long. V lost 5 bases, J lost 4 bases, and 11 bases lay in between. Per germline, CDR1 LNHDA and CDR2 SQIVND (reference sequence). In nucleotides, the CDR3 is TGTGCCAGTAGTGAGACCAGGGGCACTGAAGCTTTCTTT. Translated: CASSETRGTEAFF.

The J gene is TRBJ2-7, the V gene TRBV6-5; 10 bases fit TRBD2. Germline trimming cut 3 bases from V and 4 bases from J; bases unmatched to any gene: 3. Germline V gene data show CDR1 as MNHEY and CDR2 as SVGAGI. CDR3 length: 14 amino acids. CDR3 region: CASSYGTSVYEQYF. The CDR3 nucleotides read TGTGCCAGCAGTTATGGGACTAGCGTATACGAGCAGTACTTC.

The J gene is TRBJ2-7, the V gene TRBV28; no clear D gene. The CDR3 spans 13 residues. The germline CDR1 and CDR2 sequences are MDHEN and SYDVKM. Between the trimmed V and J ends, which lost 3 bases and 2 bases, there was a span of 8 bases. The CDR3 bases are TGTGCCAGCAGTTTTAATCCAGCCTACGAGCAGTACTTC. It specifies CASSFNPAYEQYF.

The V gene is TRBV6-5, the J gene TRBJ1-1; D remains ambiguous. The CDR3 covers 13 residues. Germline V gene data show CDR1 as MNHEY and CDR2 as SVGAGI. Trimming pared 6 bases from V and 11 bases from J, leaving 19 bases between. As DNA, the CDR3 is TGTGCCAGCAGGCCTCCGGGCGCGCGAGAGGCTTTCTTT. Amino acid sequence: CASRPPGAREAFF.

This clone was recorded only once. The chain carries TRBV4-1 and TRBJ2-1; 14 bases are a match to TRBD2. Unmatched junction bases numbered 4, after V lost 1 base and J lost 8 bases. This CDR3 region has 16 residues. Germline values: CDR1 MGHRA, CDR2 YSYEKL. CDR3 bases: TGCGCCAGCAGCCAAGTGGGACTAGCGGGAGAGTATGAGCAGTTCTTC. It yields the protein CASSQVGLAGEYEQFF.

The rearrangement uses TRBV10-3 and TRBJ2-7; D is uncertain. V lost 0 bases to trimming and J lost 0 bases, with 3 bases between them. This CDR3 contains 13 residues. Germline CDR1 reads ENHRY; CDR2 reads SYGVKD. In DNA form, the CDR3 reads TGTGCCATCAGTGAGTCTCTCTCCTACGAGCAGTACTTC. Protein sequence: CAISESLSYEQYF.

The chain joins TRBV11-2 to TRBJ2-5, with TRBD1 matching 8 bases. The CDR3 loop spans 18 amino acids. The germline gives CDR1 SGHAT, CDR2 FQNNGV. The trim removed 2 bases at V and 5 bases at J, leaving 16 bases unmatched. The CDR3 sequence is CASSLLVRTGLLGETQYF. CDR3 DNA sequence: TGTGCCAGCAGCTTATTAGTACGGACAGGGCTTTTAGGGGAGACCCAGTACTTC.

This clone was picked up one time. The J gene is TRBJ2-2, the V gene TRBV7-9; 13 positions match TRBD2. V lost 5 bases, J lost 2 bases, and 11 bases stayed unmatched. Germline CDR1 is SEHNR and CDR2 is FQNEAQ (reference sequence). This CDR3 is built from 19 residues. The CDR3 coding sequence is TGTGCCAGCAGCAAAAGACTAGCGGGAGGCTTGTCTAACACCGGGGAGCTGTTTTTT. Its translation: CASSKRLAGGLSNTGELFF.

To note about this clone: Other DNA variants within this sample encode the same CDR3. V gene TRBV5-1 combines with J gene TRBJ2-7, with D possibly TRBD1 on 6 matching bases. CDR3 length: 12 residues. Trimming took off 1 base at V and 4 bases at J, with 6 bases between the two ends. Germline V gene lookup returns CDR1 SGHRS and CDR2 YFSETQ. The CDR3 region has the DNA TGCGCCAGCAGCTTGCAGGGGTACGAGCAGTACTTC. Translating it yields CASSLQGYEQYF.

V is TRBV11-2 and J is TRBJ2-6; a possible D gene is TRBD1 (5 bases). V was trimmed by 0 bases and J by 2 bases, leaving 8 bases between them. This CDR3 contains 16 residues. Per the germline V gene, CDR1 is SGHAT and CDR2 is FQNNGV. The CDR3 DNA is TGTGCCAGCAGCTTAGAGCACAGGCCTGGGGCCAACGTCCTGACTTTC. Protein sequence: CASSLEHRPGANVLTF.

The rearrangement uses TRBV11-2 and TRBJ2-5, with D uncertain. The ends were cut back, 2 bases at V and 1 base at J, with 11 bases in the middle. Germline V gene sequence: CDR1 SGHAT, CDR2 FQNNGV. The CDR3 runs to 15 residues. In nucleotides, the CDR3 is TGTGCCAGCAGCTTAAGGCTGGGTCTCCAAGAGACCCAGTACTTC. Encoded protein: CASSLRLGLQETQYF.

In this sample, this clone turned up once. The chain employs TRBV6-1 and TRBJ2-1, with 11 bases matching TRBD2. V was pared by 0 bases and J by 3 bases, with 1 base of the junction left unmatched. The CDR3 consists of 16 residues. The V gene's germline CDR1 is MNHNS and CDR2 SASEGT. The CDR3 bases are TGTGCCAGCAGTGAAGCGACTAGCGGGATCTACAATGAGCAGTTCTTC. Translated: CASSEATSGIYNEQFF.

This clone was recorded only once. Here the CDR3 reads CASSLLVIYGYTF. As DNA, the CDR3 is TGTGCCAGCAGCTTACTTGTCATCTATGGCTACACCTTC. V usage is TRBV7-8 and J usage is TRBJ1-2; D is uncertain. Deletions cut 2 bases from V and 4 bases from J, with 8 bases between. Germline-derived CDR1 and CDR2 are SGHVS and FQNEAQ. The CDR3 has 13 amino acids.

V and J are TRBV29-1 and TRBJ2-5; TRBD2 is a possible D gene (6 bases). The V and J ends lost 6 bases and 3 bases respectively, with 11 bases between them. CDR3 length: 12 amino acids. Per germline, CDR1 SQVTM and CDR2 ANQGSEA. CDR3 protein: CSVVDYKETQYF. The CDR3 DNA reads TGCAGCGTCGTGGACTACAAAGAGACCCAGTACTTC.

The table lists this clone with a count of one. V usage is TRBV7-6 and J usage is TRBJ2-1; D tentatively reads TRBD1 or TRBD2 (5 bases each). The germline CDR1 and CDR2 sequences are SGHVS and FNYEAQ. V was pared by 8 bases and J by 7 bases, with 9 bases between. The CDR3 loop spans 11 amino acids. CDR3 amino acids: CASGGSNEQFF. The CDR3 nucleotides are TGTGCCAGCGGGGGTTCGAATGAGCAGTTCTTC. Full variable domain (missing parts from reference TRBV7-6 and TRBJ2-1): GAGVSQSPRYKVTKRGQDVALRCDPISGHVSLYWYRQALGQGPEFLTYFNYEAQQDKSGLPNDRFSAERPEGSISTLTIQRTEQRDSAMYRCASGGSNEQFFGPGTRLTVL.

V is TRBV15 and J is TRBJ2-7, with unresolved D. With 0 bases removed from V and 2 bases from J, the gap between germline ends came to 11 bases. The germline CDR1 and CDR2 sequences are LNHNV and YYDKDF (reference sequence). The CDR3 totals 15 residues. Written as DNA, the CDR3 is TGTGCCACCAGCAGAGATTTAGTGGTTACCTACGAGCAGTACTTC. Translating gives CATSRDLVVTYEQYF. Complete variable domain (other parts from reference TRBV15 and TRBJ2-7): DAMVIQNPRYQVTQFGKPVTLSCSQTLNHNVMYWYQQKSSQAPKLLFHYYDKDFNNEADTPDNFQSRRPNTSFCFLDIRSPGLGDTAMYLCATSRDLVVTYEQYFGPGTRLTVT.